These 21 T cell receptor beta chains were all obtained from the same sample, sequenced in a study of CD8 T cells in ankylosing spondylitis. General study points: Seemingly distinctive of ankylosing spondylitis blood was a TCR beta motif formed by eight highly homologous variants.

MiXCR was run by TCRdb on the 5' RACE reads, yielding one entry per CDR3 protein. The table includes under 550,000 distinct CDR3 sequences, roughly 25% detected once. Their antigens are not known. What was sequenced was blood, either unsorted or a sorted T cell fraction (not recorded which). The receptor source for this set is a male donor with ankylosing spondylitis.

This clonotype was recorded a few times. The rearrangement joins TRBV7-8 to TRBJ2-7; unclear D gene. V lost 1 base to trimming and J lost 5 bases, with 9 bases between them. This CDR3 has 13 residues. The V gene's germline CDR1 is SGHVS and CDR2 FQNEAQ. CDR3 DNA: TGTGCCAGCAGCTTAGTTGCGGCTCACGAGCAGTACTTC. As protein: CASSLVAAHEQYF.

This clonotype turned up a few times. The chain is built from TRBV12-3 or TRBV12-4 and TRBJ2-1; 7 positions match TRBD1. This CDR3 contains 15 residues. The V segment lost 6 bases and the J segment 0 bases; nucleotides outside the gene matches: 5. CDR3: CASSHDRDSYNEQFF. The CDR3 bases are TGTGCCAGCAGCCACGACAGGGACTCCTACAATGAGCAGTTCTTC.

This clonotype was counted only a few times. This chain links TRBV7-6 with TRBJ2-7, with D tentatively TRBD2 (6 bases). The CDR3 runs to 15 residues. Between the trimmed V and J ends, which lost 3 bases and 2 bases, there was a span of 14 bases. Germline V lookup: CDR1 SGHVS, CDR2 FNYEAQ. Here the CDR3 DNA reads TGTGCCAGCAGCTTCCTGGGTAGCGGACCCTACGAGCAGTACTTC. It specifies CASSFLGSGPYEQYF.

The chain combines TRBV29-1 with TRBJ2-3; TRBD2 matches at 12 bases. This CDR3 has 15 amino acids. Germline V CDR1 and CDR2: SQVTM, ANQGSEA. After removal of 6 bases from V and 3 bases from J, the junction contained 7 bases not matched to a gene. The CDR3 coding sequence is TGCAGCGTCGCAAGACTAGCGGGAGAGACAGATACGCAGTATTTT. Encoded protein: CSVARLAGETDTQYF.

A few counts support this clonotype. The chain employs TRBV9 and TRBJ1-4; no definite D call. This CDR3 spans 14 amino acids. Germline lookup yields CDR1 SGDLS and CDR2 YYNGEE. Deletions cut 0 bases from V and 10 bases from J, with 13 bases between. This chain's CDR3 is CASSVAGLSGKLFF. DNA for the CDR3: TGTGCCAGCAGCGTAGCGGGCCTCTCGGGAAAACTGTTTTTT.

This clonotype showed up just a few times. The chain is built from TRBV29-1 and TRBJ2-1; 11 bases match TRBD2. Germline V gene data show CDR1 as SQVTM and CDR2 as ANQGSEA. CDR3 size: 14 residues. Trimming removed 7 bases from V and 3 bases from J; junction bases left unmatched: 5. The CDR3 DNA sequence: TGCAGCGCAGCTACTAGCGGGGGCTACAATGAGCAGTTCTTC. It codes for CSAATSGGYNEQFF.

The V gene is TRBV7-9, the J gene TRBJ2-3; 11 positions agree with TRBD2. V trimming: 5 bases; J trimming: 2 bases; junction bases outside the gene matches: 9. The CDR3 spans 17 residues. Germline V gene lookup returns CDR1 SEHNR and CDR2 FQNEAQ (reference sequence). CDR3 DNA: TGTGCCAGCAGCCGACTAGCGGGATCACCTATCACAGATACGCAGTATTTT. Its protein is CASSRLAGSPITDTQYF.

This chain uses TRBV27 with TRBJ2-7; TRBD1 aligns across 7 bases. The CDR3 is 18 amino acids. J lost 0 bases, V lost 6 bases, and 17 bases had no gene match. The germline CDR1 and CDR2 sequences are MNHEY and SMNVEV (reference sequence). CDR3 amino acids: CASSLRIGGGISSYEQYF. CDR3 DNA: TGTGCCAGCAGCCTTAGAATAGGGGGCGGAATAAGCTCCTACGAGCAGTACTTC.

The chain carries TRBV7-9 and TRBJ2-1; a possible D gene is TRBD2 (5 bases). In germline, CDR1 is SEHNR, CDR2 FQNEAQ (reference sequence). The CDR3 extends over 15 amino acids. Trimming removed 5 bases at V and 3 bases at J, with 14 bases between. As DNA, the CDR3 is TGTGCCAGCAGCCCGCGGGCCTTCCTCTACAATGAGCAGTTCTTC. It codes for CASSPRAFLYNEQFF.

This chain uses TRBV20-1 with TRBJ2-1; 15 bases are shared with TRBD2. CDR3 size: 15 residues. V shed 1 base and J 7 bases; nucleotides not matched to a gene: 2. From germline, CDR1 is DFQATT and CDR2 SNEGSKA (reference sequence). The CDR3 spells CSARGTSGRENEQFF. The DNA for the CDR3 is TGCAGTGCTAGAGGGACTAGCGGGAGGGAAAATGAGCAGTTCTTC.

CDR3 amino acids: CASSRSERGDTQYF. In DNA, the CDR3 is TGTGCCAGTAGCCGTTCGGAAAGGGGAGATACGCAGTATTTT. The chain has TRBV19 and TRBJ2-3, with D perhaps TRBD1 (5 bases). Germline CDR1 is LNHDA and CDR2 is SQIVND (reference sequence). The CDR3 is 14 amino acids. Between the trimmed V and J ends, which lost 6 bases and 5 bases, there was a span of 15 bases. The full variable domain, with the rest looked up from reference TRBV19 and TRBJ2-3, is DGGITQSPKYLFRKEGQNVTLSCEQNLNHDAMYWYRQDPGQGLRLIYYSQIVNDFQKGDIAEGYSVSREKKESFPLTVTSAQKNPTAFYLCASSRSERGDTQYFGPGTRLTVL.

The CDR3 protein is CSVRDSHDSYEQYV. In nucleotides, the CDR3 is TGCAGCGTCCGGGACTCCCATGACTCCTACGAGCAGTACGTC. The rearrangement uses TRBV29-1 and TRBJ2-7; maybe TRBD2 (6 bases). CDR1 is SQVTM, CDR2 ANQGSEA, per germline. The V gene lost 6 bases and the J gene lost 0 bases, with 15 bases spanning the gap. The CDR3 runs 14 residues.

This chain links TRBV21-1 with TRBJ2-1; no DNA check was done on the table's D call, TRBD1. TRBV21-1 is given as a pseudogene. This CDR3 spans 14 amino acids. The CDR3 bases are TGTGCCGTTAACAGGGGGCATACCTACAATGAGCAGTTCTTC. Protein product: CAVNRGHTYNEQFF.

The V gene is TRBV20-1, the J gene TRBJ1-1; 7 positions agree with TRBD1. The trim removed 1 base at V and 0 bases at J, leaving 11 bases unmatched. Germline CDR1 DFQATT, CDR2 SNEGSKA (reference sequence). The CDR3 spans 17 residues. CDR3: CSARAYRGGLMNTEAFF. For the CDR3, the DNA is TGCAGTGCTAGAGCATACAGGGGAGGGCTCATGAACACTGAAGCTTTCTTT.

The chain employs TRBV6-1 and TRBJ2-1; D is ambiguous. The CDR3 is 14 amino acids. Looked up from germline, CDR1 is MNHNS and CDR2 is SASEGT. Trimming cost V 2 bases and J 8 bases, with 13 bases left between them. In nucleotides, the CDR3 is TGTGCCAGCAGTGAAACCCGGCTGCGCGATGAGCAGTTCTTC. Its protein is CASSETRLRDEQFF.

In the case of this clonotype: This likely comes from a read error, as the CDR3 has no conserved phenylalanine or tryptophan at its end. It is unclear where the CDR3 begins or ends on the DNA, so no DNA is shown, and the CDR3 is as TCRdb lists it. This chain joins TRBV3-1 and TRBJ2-7; the tabulated D call, TRBD1, remains unverified against the DNA. The CDR3 is 13 amino acids long, termini counted. Germline V lookup: CDR1 LGHDT, CDR2 YNNKEL (reference sequence). The CDR3 protein is CASSQGGLLPILR.

This clonotype was counted between two and nine times. The chain recombines TRBV6-1 with TRBJ1-5; a possible D gene is TRBD1 (6 bases). The CDR3 sequence is 17 residues long. V was clipped by 8 bases and J by 0 bases, with 20 bases between them. Germline lookup yields CDR1 MNHNS and CDR2 SASEGT. CDR3 nucleotides: TGTGCCAGCTGGGACAAACGTTTGTCGATTAGCAATCAGCCCCAGCATTTT. It specifies CASWDKRLSISNQPQHF.

The gene calls are TRBV6-4 and TRBJ2-1; D ambiguous. The germline gives CDR1 MRHNA, CDR2 SNTAGT. The germline V and J ends were trimmed by 5 bases and 0 bases, with 8 bases remaining between them. This CDR3 has 14 residues. Here the CDR3 reads CASSKESSYNEQFF. The DNA for the CDR3 is TGTGCCAGCAGTAAGGAGAGCTCCTACAATGAGCAGTTCTTC.

This chain connects TRBV30 to TRBJ1-5; 10 bases are a match to TRBD1. This CDR3 has 13 amino acids. Germline values: CDR1 GTSNPN, CDR2 SVGIG (reference sequence). The ends lost 4 bases at V and 7 bases at J; junction bases unmatched: 4. The CDR3 DNA sequence: TGTGCCTGGAACTCGGACAGGGGGCAGCCCCAGCATTTT. Translated, it gives CAWNSDRGQPQHF.

In this sample, this clonotype turned up once. The CDR3 bases are TGCAGTCCCAGCGCACTAGCGGGCTCACGGCAAGGGGATGAGCAGTTCTTC. Amino acids: CSPSALAGSRQGDEQFF. V gene TRBV20-1 combines with J gene TRBJ2-1, with TRBD2 matching over 9 bases. The CDR3 consists of 17 residues. Germline V gene lookup returns CDR1 DFQATT and CDR2 SNEGSKA (reference sequence). V lost 8 bases, J lost 8 bases, and 22 bases stayed unmatched.

The rearrangement links TRBV7-9 to TRBJ1-1, with 8 bases fitting TRBD1. This CDR3 contains 14 residues. V was pared by 5 bases and J by 5 bases, with 7 bases of the junction left unmatched. Germline CDR1 is SEHNR and CDR2 is FQNEAQ (reference sequence). The CDR3 sequence: CASSIQGAQTEAFF. The CDR3 nucleotides are TGTGCCAGCAGCATTCAGGGGGCGCAAACTGAAGCTTTCTTT.